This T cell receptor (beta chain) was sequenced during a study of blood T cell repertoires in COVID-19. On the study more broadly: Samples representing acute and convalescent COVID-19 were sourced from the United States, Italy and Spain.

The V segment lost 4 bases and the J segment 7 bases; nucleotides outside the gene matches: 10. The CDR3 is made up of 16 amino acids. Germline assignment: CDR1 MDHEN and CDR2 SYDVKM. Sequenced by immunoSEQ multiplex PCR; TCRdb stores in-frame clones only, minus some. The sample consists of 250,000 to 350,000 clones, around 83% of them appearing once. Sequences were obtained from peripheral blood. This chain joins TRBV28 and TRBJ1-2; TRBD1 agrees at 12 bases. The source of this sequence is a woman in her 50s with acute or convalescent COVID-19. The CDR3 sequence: CASSSGTGGLSLGYTF. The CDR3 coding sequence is TGTGCCAGCAGTTCAGGGACAGGGGGCCTCTCCCTTGGCTACACCTTC.